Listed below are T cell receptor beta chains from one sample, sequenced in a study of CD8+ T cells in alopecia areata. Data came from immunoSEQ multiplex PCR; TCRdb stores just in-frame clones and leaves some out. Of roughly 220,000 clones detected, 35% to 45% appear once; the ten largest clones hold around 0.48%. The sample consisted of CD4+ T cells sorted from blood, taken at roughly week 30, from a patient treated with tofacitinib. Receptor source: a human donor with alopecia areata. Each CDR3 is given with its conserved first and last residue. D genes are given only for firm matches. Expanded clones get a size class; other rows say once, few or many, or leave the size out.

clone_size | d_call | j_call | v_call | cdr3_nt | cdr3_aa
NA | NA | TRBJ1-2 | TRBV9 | TGTGCCAGCAGCAACCGGGACTATGGCTACACCTTC | CASSNRDYGYTF
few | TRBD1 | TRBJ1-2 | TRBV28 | TGTGCCAGCAGTACAGGGGGGAACTATGGCTACACCTTC | CASSTGGNYGYTF
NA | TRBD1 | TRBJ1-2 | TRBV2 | TGTGCCAGCAGGGAAACCTGGACAGGGACAACTGTCTACACCTTC | CASRETWTGTTVYTF
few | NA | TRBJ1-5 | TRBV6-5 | TGTGCCAGCAGTCCCCCCGGGACGAGCAATCAGCCCCAGCATTTT | CASSPPGTSNQPQHF
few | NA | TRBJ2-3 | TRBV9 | TGTGCCAGCAGCGTAGGGGGACGCAGGGTCACAGATACGCAGTATTTT | CASSVGGRRVTDTQYF
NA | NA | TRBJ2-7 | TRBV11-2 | TGTGCCACGACTAGGGGAGACGAGCAGTACTTC | CATTRGDEQYF
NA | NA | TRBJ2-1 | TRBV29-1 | TGCAGCGGGTACTCTAGAAGCTCCTACAATGAGCAGTTCTTC | CSGYSRSSYNEQFF
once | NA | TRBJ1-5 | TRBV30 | TGTGCCTGGAGTGGGGGACCTGGGCCCCAGCATTTT | CAWSGGPGPQHF
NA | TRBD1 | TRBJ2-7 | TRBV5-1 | TGCGCCAGCAGCAAACCGACAGGGGGGGACGAGCAGTACTTC | CASSKPTGGDEQYF
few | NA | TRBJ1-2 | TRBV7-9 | TGTGCCAGCAGCTTAGGCCTTACGGATGGCTACACCTTC | CASSLGLTDGYTF
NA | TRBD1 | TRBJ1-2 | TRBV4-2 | TGTGCCAGCAGCCATGACTTCTCAGGACAGGGTGGCTATGGCTACACCTTC | CASSHDFSGQGGYGYTF
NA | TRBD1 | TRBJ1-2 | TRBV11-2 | TGTGCCAGCAGCACTATACGGGACAGGGTCTTCGGCTACACCTTC | CASSTIRDRVFGYTF
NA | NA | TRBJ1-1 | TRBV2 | TGTGCCAGCAGATTAGAACAGAACACTGAAGCTTTCTTT | CASRLEQNTEAFF
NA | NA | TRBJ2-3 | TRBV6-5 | TGTGCCAGCAGCTATGACACCTTTAGCACAGATACGCAGTATTTT | CASSYDTFSTDTQYF
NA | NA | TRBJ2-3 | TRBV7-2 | TGTGCCAGCAGCTTAGTGTCGCGTTTAAGCACAGATACGCAGTATTTT | CASSLVSRLSTDTQYF
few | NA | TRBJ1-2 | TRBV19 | TGTGCCACCAAAACAGGGTCCGACTATGGCTACACCTTC | CATKTGSDYGYTF
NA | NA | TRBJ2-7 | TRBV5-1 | TGCGCCAGCAGCTTCGGCAATACCTACGAGCAGTACTTC | CASSFGNTYEQYF
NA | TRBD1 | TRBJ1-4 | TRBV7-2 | TGTGCCAGCAGCCGTCGACAGGGGAGGAATGAAAAACTGTTTTTT | CASSRRQGRNEKLFF
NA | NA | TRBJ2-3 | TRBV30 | TGTGCCTGGAGTGGCATAGCGCAGCCAGATACGCAGTATTTT | CAWSGIAQPDTQYF
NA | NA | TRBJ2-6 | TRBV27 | TGTGCCAGCAGTTCCGGAGGCCTCTCTGGGGCCAACGTCCTGACTTTC | CASSSGGLSGANVLTF
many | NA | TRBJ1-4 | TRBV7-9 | TGTGCCAGCAGCCCTCGCTTCCTCCCAGAAGGAAATGAAAAACTGTTTTTT | CASSPRFLPEGNEKLFF
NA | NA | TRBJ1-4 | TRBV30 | TGTGCCTGGAGTCCAGGGAATGAAAAACTGTTTTTT | CAWSPGNEKLFF
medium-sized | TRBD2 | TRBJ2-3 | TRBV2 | TGTGCCAGCAGCCCTAGACTAGCGGGGGATTTCACAGATACGCAGTATTTT | CASSPRLAGDFTDTQYF
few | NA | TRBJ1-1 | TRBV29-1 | TGCAGCGGCATTAATCGGGGGGCCCCTGAAGCTTTCTTT | CSGINRGAPEAFF
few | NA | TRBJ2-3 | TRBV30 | TGTGCCTGGAGTGTACAGGAGATGGTAACAGATACGCAGTATTTT | CAWSVQEMVTDTQYF
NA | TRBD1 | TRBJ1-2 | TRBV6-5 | TGTGCCAGCAATTCTCACGACAGGGCTAACTATGGCTACACCTTC | CASNSHDRANYGYTF
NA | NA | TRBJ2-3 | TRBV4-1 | TGCGCCAGCAGCCATTGGGGAGATACGCAGTATTTT | CASSHWGDTQYF
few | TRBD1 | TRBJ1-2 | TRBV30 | TGTGCCGCATCCAGGGGGCTCTCTAGTGGCTACACCTTC | CAASRGLSSGYTF
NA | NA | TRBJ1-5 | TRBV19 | TGTGCCAGTAGTCCCTCCCGGGGCCGAACGCGGGATCAGCCCCAGCATTTT | CASSPSRGRTRDQPQHF
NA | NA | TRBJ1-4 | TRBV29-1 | TGCAGCGTAGGGCAGCCTAATGAAAAACTGTTTTTT | CSVGQPNEKLFF
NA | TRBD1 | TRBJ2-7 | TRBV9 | TGTGCCAGCAGCCCGAGGACAGGGTCCTACGAGCAGTACTTC | CASSPRTGSYEQYF
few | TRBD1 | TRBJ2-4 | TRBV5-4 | TGTGCCAGCAGCTTTACAGGGGGAGCCAAAAACATTCAGTACTTC | CASSFTGGAKNIQYF
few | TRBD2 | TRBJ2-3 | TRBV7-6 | TGTGCCAGCAGCTTAGGCCCGGGACTAGCTGCAGATACGCAGTATTTT | CASSLGPGLAADTQYF
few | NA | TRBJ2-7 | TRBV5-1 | TGCGCCAGCAGCCTTGCCTACGAGCAGTACTTC | CASSLAYEQYF
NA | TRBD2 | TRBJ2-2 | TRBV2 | TGTGCCAGCAGGGGGACTAGCGGGAGCGCCGGGGAGCTGTTTTTT | CASRGTSGSAGELFF
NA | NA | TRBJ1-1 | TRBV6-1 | TGTGCCAGCAGTGTGCCGATGAACACTGAAGCTTTCTTT | CASSVPMNTEAFF
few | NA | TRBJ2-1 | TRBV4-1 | TGCGCCAGCAGCCCATCAACAGCATTCTCCTACAATGAGCAGTTCTTC | CASSPSTAFSYNEQFF
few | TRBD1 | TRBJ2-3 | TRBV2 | TGTGCCAGCAGAGCCGGGACAGGGCGAGATACGCAGTATTTT | CASRAGTGRDTQYF
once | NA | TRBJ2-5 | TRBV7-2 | TGTGCCAGCAGCCCAAATGGGGGGGCCCGGGAGACCCAGTACTTC | CASSPNGGARETQYF
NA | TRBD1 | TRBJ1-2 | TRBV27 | TGTGCCAGCAGTCCCGGACAGGGGGGTCGCTACACCTTC | CASSPGQGGRYTF
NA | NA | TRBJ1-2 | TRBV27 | TGTGCCAGCAGTCCAGCAAACGGACAGCTCTATGGCTACACCTTC | CASSPANGQLYGYTF
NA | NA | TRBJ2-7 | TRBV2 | TGTGCCAGCAGGGTTAGCTCCTACGAGCAGTACTTC | CASRVSSYEQYF
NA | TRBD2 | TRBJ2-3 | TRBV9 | TGTGCCAGCAGCGTCGGGGGGATGGTGGATACGCAGTATTTT | CASSVGGMVDTQYF
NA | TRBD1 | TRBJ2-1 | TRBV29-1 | TGCAGCGTCCGGACAGGGTCCGACAATGAGCAGTTCTTC | CSVRTGSDNEQFF
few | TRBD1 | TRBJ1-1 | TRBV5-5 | TGTGCCAGCAGCAATACAGGGGGTAGCACTGAAGCTTTCTTT | CASSNTGGSTEAFF
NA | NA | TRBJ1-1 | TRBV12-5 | TGTGCTAGTGGCCGGGACGGCAACACTGAAGCTTTCTTT | CASGRDGNTEAFF
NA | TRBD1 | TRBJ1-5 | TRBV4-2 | TGTGCCAGCAGCCTGGACAGGTATCAGCCCCAGCATTTT | CASSLDRYQPQHF
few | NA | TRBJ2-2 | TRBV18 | TGTGCCAGCTCACCGTCACAGGGTACCGGGGAGCTGTTTTTT | CASSPSQGTGELFF
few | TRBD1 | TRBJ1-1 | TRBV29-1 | TGCAGCGCCCGGCGACAGGGAAACACTGAAGCTTTCTTT | CSARRQGNTEAFF
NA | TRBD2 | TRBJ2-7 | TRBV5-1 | TGCGCCAGCAGCTCGTTAGCGGGGCGGAACTACGAGCAGTACTTC | CASSSLAGRNYEQYF
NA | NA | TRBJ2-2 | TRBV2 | TGTGCCAGCAGTGAGGAGCAGCTAAACACCGGGGAGCTGTTTTTT | CASSEEQLNTGELFF
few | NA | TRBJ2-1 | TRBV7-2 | TGTGCCAGCAGCTTAGACGTCGGGGCCTACAATGAGCAGTTCTTC | CASSLDVGAYNEQFF
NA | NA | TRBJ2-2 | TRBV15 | TGTGCCACCAGCTCAAGAGTGGTTGTATCCGGGGAGCTGTTTTTT | CATSSRVVVSGELFF
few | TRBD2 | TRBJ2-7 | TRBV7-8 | TGTGCCAGCAGCCCGCGGAGATGGGACTACTACGAGCAGTACTTC | CASSPRRWDYYEQYF
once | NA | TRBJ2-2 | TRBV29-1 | TGCAGCGCCGTAAATTCGAACACCGGGGAGCTGTTTTTT | CSAVNSNTGELFF
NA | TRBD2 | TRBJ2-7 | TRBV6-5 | TGTGCCAGCCAACTAGCGGGGGGCTACGAGCAGTACTTC | CASQLAGGYEQYF
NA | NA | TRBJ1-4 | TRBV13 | TGTGCCAGCAGCTCGACAGGAATGGAAAAACTGTTTTTT | CASSSTGMEKLFF
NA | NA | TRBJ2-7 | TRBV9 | TGTGCCAGCAGCGACACAAACTACGAGCAGTACTTC | CASSDTNYEQYF
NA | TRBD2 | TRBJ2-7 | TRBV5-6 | TGTGCCAGCAGCCGTGGTAGCGGGGAAGGGCAGTACTTC | CASSRGSGEGQYF